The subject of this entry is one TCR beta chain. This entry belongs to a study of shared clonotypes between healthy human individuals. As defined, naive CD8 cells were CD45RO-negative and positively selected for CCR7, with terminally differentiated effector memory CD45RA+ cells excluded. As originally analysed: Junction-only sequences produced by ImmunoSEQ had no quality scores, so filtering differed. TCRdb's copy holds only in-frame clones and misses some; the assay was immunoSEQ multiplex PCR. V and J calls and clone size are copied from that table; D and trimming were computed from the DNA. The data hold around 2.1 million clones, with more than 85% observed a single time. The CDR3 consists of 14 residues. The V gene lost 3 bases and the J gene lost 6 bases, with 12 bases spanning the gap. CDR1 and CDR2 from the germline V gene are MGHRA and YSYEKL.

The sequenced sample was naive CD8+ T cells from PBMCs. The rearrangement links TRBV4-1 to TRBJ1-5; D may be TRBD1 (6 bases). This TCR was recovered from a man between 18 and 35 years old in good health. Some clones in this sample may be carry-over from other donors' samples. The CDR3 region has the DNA TGCGCCAGCAGCCATACAGGGTTGCCTCAGCCCCAGCATTTT. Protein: CASSHTGLPQPQHF.